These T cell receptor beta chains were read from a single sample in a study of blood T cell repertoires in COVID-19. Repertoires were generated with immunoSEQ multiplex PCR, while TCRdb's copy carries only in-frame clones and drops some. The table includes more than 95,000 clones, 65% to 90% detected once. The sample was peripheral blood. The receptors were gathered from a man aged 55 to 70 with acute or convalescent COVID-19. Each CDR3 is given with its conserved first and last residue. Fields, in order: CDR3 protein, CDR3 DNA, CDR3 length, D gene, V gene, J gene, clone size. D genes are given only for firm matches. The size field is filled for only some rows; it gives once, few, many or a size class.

CASSTPPSAMILPTYEQYF	TGTGCCAGCAGTACCCCCCCTAGCGCCATGATACTTCCAACCTACGAGCAGTACTTC	19	NA	TRBV28	TRBJ2-7	NA
CASMDRRNEQYF	TGTGCCAGCATGGACAGAAGGAATGAGCAGTACTTC	12	NA	TRBV28	TRBJ2-7	NA
CASSEYGSTNEQFF	TGTGCCAGCAGTGAATATGGGAGTACAAATGAGCAGTTCTTC	14	NA	TRBV2	TRBJ2-1	NA
CASRPGLTVNEQFF	TGTGCCAGCAGGCCAGGGTTGACGGTCAATGAGCAGTTCTTC	14	NA	TRBV11-3	TRBJ2-1	medium-sized
CASSSGQSGANVLTF	TGCGCCAGCAGCTCGGGACAGTCTGGGGCCAACGTCCTGACTTTC	15	TRBD1	TRBV5-1	TRBJ2-6	NA
CASTVRSAGGQETQYF	TGTGCCAGCACCGTTAGATCAGCGGGGGGACAAGAGACCCAGTACTTC	16	TRBD2	TRBV5-4	TRBJ2-5	NA
CASTRLTGQGDNEQFF	TGTGCCAGTACCCGACTGACGGGACAGGGCGACAATGAGCAGTTCTTC	16	TRBD1	TRBV19	TRBJ2-1	NA
CASSQGGSEGARANVLTF	TGCGCCAGCAGCCAAGGTGGGTCCGAGGGGGCGAGGGCCAACGTCCTGACTTTC	18	TRBD1	TRBV4-1	TRBJ2-6	NA
CASSQGGTVPTDTQYF	TGTGCCAGCAGCCAAGGGGGGACAGTCCCTACAGATACGCAGTATTTT	16	TRBD1	TRBV14	TRBJ2-3	NA
CASSLDGGSEAFF	TGTGCCAGCAGCTTAGATGGGGGGTCAGAAGCTTTCTTT	13	NA	TRBV11-3	TRBJ1-1	NA
CASSSGTSGFLASGANVLTF	TGTGCCAGCAGCTCCGGGACTAGCGGGTTTCTAGCCTCTGGGGCCAACGTCCTGACTTTC	20	TRBD2	TRBV5-4	TRBJ2-6	NA
CASSLETGNYGYTF	TGTGCCAGCAGCTTAGAGACAGGGAACTATGGCTACACCTTC	14	TRBD1	TRBV11-3	TRBJ1-2	few
CASSVRDRVMSYNEQFF	TGCGCCAGCAGCGTCCGGGACAGGGTTATGTCCTACAATGAGCAGTTCTTC	17	TRBD1	TRBV5-1	TRBJ2-1	NA
CASSSTVTNEKLFF	TGTGCCAGTAGTTCGACAGTAACTAATGAAAAACTGTTTTTT	14	NA	TRBV19	TRBJ1-4	NA
CASSQQGLAGERDTQYF	TGCGCCAGCAGCCAGCAAGGACTAGCGGGAGAACGGGATACGCAGTATTTT	17	TRBD2	TRBV4-1	TRBJ2-3	NA
CASSLDSGAGEETQYF	TGTGCCAGCAGCTTGGACTCAGGGGCAGGGGAAGAGACCCAGTACTTC	16	NA	TRBV5-4	TRBJ2-5	NA
CASSLPGQGYEQYF	TGTGCCAGCAGCCTCCCGGGACAGGGATACGAGCAGTACTTC	14	TRBD1	TRBV7-9	TRBJ2-7	NA
CASSSGQGGSPLHF	TGTGCCAGCAGCTCGGGACAGGGAGGTTCACCCCTCCACTTT	14	TRBD1	TRBV6-5	TRBJ1-6	NA
CASSLSGNTEAFF	TGTGCCAGCAGCCTGTCGGGGAACACTGAAGCTTTCTTT	13	NA	TRBV9	TRBJ1-1	NA
CASSLQGRLNTEAFF	TGTGCCAGCAGTTTACAGGGGAGACTGAACACTGAAGCTTTCTTT	15	TRBD1	TRBV6-5	TRBJ1-1	NA
CASRGRNTGELFF	TGTGCCAGTAGGGGCCGAAACACCGGGGAGCTGTTTTTT	13	NA	TRBV19	TRBJ2-2	once
CASEESSGNTIYF	TGTGCCAGCGAGGAGTCCTCTGGAAACACCATATATTTT	13	NA	TRBV6-5	TRBJ1-3	NA
CASSFGPRVPHTDTQYF	TGTGCCAGCAGTTTTGGTCCCCGGGTCCCCCACACAGATACGCAGTATTTT	17	NA	TRBV7-2	TRBJ2-3	NA
CASSPTGHLETQYF	TGTGCCAGCAGCCCAACAGGGCACTTAGAGACCCAGTACTTC	14	NA	TRBV7-6	TRBJ2-5	NA
CAISIQAQADNEQFF	TGTGCCATCAGCATTCAGGCTCAGGCTGACAATGAGCAGTTCTTC	15	NA	TRBV10-3	TRBJ2-1	NA
CASSEKTSGGAETQYF	TGTGCCAGCAGTGAAAAGACTAGCGGGGGGGCCGAGACCCAGTACTTC	16	TRBD2	TRBV2	TRBJ2-5	NA
CASSIGQEDYGYTF	TGTGCCAGTAGTATCGGACAGGAGGACTATGGCTACACCTTC	14	TRBD1	TRBV19	TRBJ1-2	NA
CASSQQGNYGYTF	TGTGCCAGCAGTCAACAGGGGAACTATGGCTACACCTTC	13	TRBD1	TRBV6-5	TRBJ1-2	NA
CASSLSGDRANYGYTF	TGTGCCAGCAGCTTATCAGGGGATCGGGCTAACTATGGCTACACCTTC	16	NA	TRBV11-2	TRBJ1-2	NA
CASSVEGRAWEKLFF	TGTGCCAGCAGCGTAGAGGGCAGGGCGTGGGAAAAACTGTTTTTT	15	NA	TRBV9	TRBJ1-4	NA
CASSLDRGDEKLFF	TGTGCCAGCAGCCTTGACAGGGGGGATGAAAAACTGTTTTTT	14	TRBD1	TRBV7-9	TRBJ1-4	NA
CASSFYRGFSYEQYF	TGTGCCAGCAGCTTCTACAGGGGGTTCTCCTACGAGCAGTACTTC	15	TRBD1	TRBV5-8	TRBJ2-7	few
CATSDRQTQETQYF	TGTGCCACCAGTGATAGACAGACACAAGAGACCCAGTACTTC	14	NA	TRBV24-1	TRBJ2-5	NA
CAWSTGAYSGNTIYF	TGTGCCTGGAGTACTGGGGCCTACTCTGGAAACACCATATATTTT	15	NA	TRBV30	TRBJ1-3	NA
CASSLLRGQVEAFF	TGTGCCAGCAGCCTCCTCAGGGGGCAGGTTGAAGCTTTCTTT	14	TRBD1	TRBV28	TRBJ1-1	NA
CASSSTPDSFYGYTF	TGTGCCAGCAGCTCTACACCCGACAGCTTCTATGGCTACACCTTC	15	NA	TRBV7-9	TRBJ1-2	NA
CAVRDTAPDTQYF	TGTGCCGTCAGAGATACAGCTCCAGATACGCAGTATTTT	13	NA	TRBV19	TRBJ2-3	NA
CASSLPTTTGVSAYGYTF	TGTGCCAGCAGCCTACCAACTACGACAGGGGTCTCCGCCTATGGCTACACCTTC	18	TRBD1	TRBV7-3	TRBJ1-2	once
CASSLEAASQETQYF	TGTGCTAGCAGCTTAGAAGCGGCCAGTCAAGAGACCCAGTACTTC	15	NA	TRBV7-7	TRBJ2-5	NA
CASSPPGLRSYNEQFF	TGTGCCAGCAGCCCTCCGGGACTCCGCTCCTACAATGAGCAGTTCTTC	16	NA	TRBV3-1/TRBV3-2	TRBJ2-1	NA
CASSPGQVGAGELFF	TGTGCCAGCTCACCAGGACAGGTGGGGGCCGGGGAGCTGTTTTTT	15	TRBD1	TRBV18	TRBJ2-2	NA
CASSRVAGANTEAFF	TGTGCCAGCAGCCGAGTAGCTGGAGCGAACACTGAAGCTTTCTTT	15	NA	TRBV3-1/TRBV3-2	TRBJ1-1	NA
CASKPDRGPYEQYF	TGTGCCAGCAAACCAGACAGGGGACCCTACGAGCAGTACTTC	14	TRBD1	TRBV6-5	TRBJ2-7	NA
CASSSQDEKLFF	TGTGCCAGCAGCTCCCAGGATGAAAAACTGTTTTTT	12	NA	TRBV12-3/TRBV12-4	TRBJ1-4	NA
CASSYGGLDTGELFF	TGTGCCAGTAGCTACGGGGGGCTGGACACCGGGGAGCTGTTTTTT	15	NA	TRBV19	TRBJ2-2	NA
CASSTTGGARNSPLHF	TGTGCCAGTAGTACGACAGGGGGCGCGAGGAATTCACCCCTCCACTTT	16	TRBD1	TRBV19	TRBJ1-6	NA
CASSPGTGGSGYTF	TGTGCCAGCTCACCCGGGACAGGGGGCAGTGGCTACACCTTC	14	TRBD1	TRBV18	TRBJ1-2	NA
CASSRRRNTEAFF	TGTGCCAGCAGCCGTAGAAGGAACACTGAAGCTTTCTTT	13	NA	TRBV7-2	TRBJ1-1	NA
CSSGASYEQYF	TGCAGTTCTGGCGCTAGCTACGAGCAGTACTTC	11	NA	TRBV20-1	TRBJ2-7	NA
CASSLLRLLGTVYTEAFF	TGTGCCAGCAGCTTGTTAAGGTTACTCGGGACAGTATACACTGAAGCTTTCTTT	18	TRBD1	TRBV5-8	TRBJ1-1	NA
CASSFEDRVYSPLHF	TGTGCCAGCAGCTTCGAGGACAGGGTTTATTCACCCCTCCACTTT	15	TRBD1	TRBV3-1/TRBV3-2	TRBJ1-6	NA
CASSFTGRDSGTDTQYF	TGCGCCAGCAGCTTTACGGGACGGGACTCGGGGACAGATACGCAGTATTTT	17	NA	TRBV5-1	TRBJ2-3	NA
CASSIYNEQFF	TGTGCCAGCAGCATATACAATGAGCAGTTCTTC	11	NA	TRBV7-9	TRBJ2-1	few
CASSLLAGLVADTQYF	TGTGCCAGCAGCTTACTAGCGGGGTTAGTCGCAGATACGCAGTATTTT	16	TRBD2	TRBV2	TRBJ2-3	few
CASRRGGSSYNSPLHF	TGTGCCAGCAGGCGGGGGGGAAGCTCCTATAATTCACCCCTCCACTTT	16	NA	TRBV27	TRBJ1-6	NA
CASRLTGIYGYTF	TGTGCCAGCAGGTTGACAGGGATCTATGGCTACACCTTC	13	TRBD1	TRBV28	TRBJ1-2	NA
CASIPSRGTGELFF	TGTGCCAGTATACCTAGCAGGGGTACCGGGGAGCTGTTTTTT	14	NA	TRBV19	TRBJ2-2	NA
CASSILDEQYF	TGTGCCAGCTCAATCTTAGACGAGCAGTACTTC	11	NA	TRBV18	TRBJ2-7	NA
CASSFQTSGGAGEQFF	TGTGCCAGCAGCTTCCAGACTAGCGGGGGGGCCGGTGAGCAGTTCTTC	16	TRBD2	TRBV11-2	TRBJ2-1	once